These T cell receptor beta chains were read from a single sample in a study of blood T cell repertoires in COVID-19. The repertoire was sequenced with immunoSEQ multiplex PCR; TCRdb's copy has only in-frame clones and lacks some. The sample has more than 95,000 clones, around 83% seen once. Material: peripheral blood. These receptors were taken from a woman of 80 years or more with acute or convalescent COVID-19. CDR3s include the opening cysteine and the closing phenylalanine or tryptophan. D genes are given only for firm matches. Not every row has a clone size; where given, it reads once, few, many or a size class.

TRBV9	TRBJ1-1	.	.	CASSVERGTEAFF	TGTGCCAGCAGCGTAGAAAGGGGCACTGAAGCTTTCTTT
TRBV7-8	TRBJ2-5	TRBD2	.	CASSTGLAGGYETQYF	TGTGCCAGCAGCACGGGACTAGCGGGAGGATATGAGACCCAGTACTTC
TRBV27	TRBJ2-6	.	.	CASSPQEAGANVLTF	TGTGCCAGCAGTCCCCAGGAGGCTGGGGCCAACGTCCTGACTTTC
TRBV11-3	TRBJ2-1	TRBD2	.	CASSSRLAGGREQFF	TGTGCCAGCAGCTCCCGACTAGCGGGAGGCAGGGAGCAGTTCTTC
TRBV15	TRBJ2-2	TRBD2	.	CATSSLLAGVQELFF	TGTGCCACCAGCAGTCTACTAGCGGGAGTCCAGGAGCTGTTTTTT
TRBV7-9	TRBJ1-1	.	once	CASSLGVSNTEAFF	TGTGCCAGCAGCTTGGGAGTTTCGAACACTGAAGCTTTCTTT
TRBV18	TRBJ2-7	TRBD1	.	CASSPRGSFYEQYF	TGTGCCAGCTCACCCAGGGGGAGCTTCTACGAGCAGTACTTC
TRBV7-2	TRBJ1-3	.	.	CASSLEASGNTIYF	TGTGCCAGCAGCTTAGAAGCGTCTGGAAACACCATATATTTT
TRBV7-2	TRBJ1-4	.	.	CASSPRVAINEKLFF	TGTGCCAGCAGCCCCAGGGTCGCGATTAATGAAAAACTGTTTTTT
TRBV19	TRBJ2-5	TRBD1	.	CASGSGGFEETQYF	TGTGCCTCTGGTTCAGGGGGTTTTGAAGAGACCCAGTACTTC
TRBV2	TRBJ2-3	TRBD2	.	CASSERGGELAGGTDTQYF	TGTGCCAGCAGTGAAAGGGGGGGGGAGCTAGCGGGTGGCACAGATACGCAGTATTTT
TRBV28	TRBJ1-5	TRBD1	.	CASSPPRQGGQPQHF	TGTGCCAGCAGCCCACCCCGACAGGGCGGTCAGCCCCAGCATTTT
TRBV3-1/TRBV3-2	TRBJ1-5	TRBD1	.	CASSQAGQAGQPQHF	TGTGCCAGCAGCCAAGCCGGACAGGCTGGCCAGCCCCAGCATTTT
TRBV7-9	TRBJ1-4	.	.	CASSLPTTTVLSSGKLFF	TGTGCCAGCAGCTTGCCGACCACGACTGTCCTAAGTAGCGGAAAACTGTTTTTT
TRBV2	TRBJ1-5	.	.	CASSERWGDQPQHF	TGTGCCAGCAGTGAACGGTGGGGAGATCAGCCCCAGCATTTT
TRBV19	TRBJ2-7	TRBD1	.	CASSPGQGGYEQYF	TGTGCCAGTAGCCCGGGACAGGGGGGATACGAGCAGTACTTC
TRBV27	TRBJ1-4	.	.	CASSRRTSEKLFF	TGTGCCAGCAGCAGAAGGACAAGTGAAAAACTGTTTTTT
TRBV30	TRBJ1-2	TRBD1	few	CAWSAGTGGGYTF	TGTGCCTGGAGTGCTGGGACAGGGGGAGGCTACACCTTC
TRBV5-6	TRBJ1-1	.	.	CASSLSGGLVNTEAFF	TGTGCCAGCAGCTTGTCGGGGGGCTTGGTGAACACTGAAGCTTTCTTT
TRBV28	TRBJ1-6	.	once	CASSKTVSLHF	TGTGCCAGCAGTAAGACAGTTTCCCTCCACTTT
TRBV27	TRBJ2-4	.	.	CASSFGAKNIQYF	TGTGCCAGCAGTTTCGGGGCCAAAAACATTCAGTACTTC
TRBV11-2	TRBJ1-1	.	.	CASGQQNTEAFF	TGTGCCAGCGGACAGCAGAACACTGAAGCTTTCTTT
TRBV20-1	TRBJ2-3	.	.	CSVPRGDTQYF	TGCAGTGTCCCCAGAGGCGATACGCAGTATTTT
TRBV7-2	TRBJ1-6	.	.	CASSLGGRVASPLHF	TGTGCCAGCAGCTTAGGGGGCAGGGTTGCTTCACCCCTCCACTTT
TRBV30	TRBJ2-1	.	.	CAWSPQGDEQFF	TGTGCCTGGAGTCCACAGGGAGATGAGCAGTTCTTC
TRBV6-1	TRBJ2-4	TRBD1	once	CASSQASTGAHKNIQYF	TGTGCCAGCAGTCAAGCCTCTACAGGGGCCCATAAAAACATTCAGTACTTC
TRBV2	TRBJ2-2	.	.	CASRRDYAIKGTGELFF	TGTGCCAGCAGGCGAGACTATGCTATCAAAGGCACCGGGGAGCTGTTTTTT
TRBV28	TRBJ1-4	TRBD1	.	CASVAGGASTNEKLFF	TGTGCCAGCGTAGCAGGGGGCGCCTCGACTAATGAAAAACTGTTTTTT
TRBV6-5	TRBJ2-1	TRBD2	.	CASSYEIAGGGEQFF	TGTGCCAGCAGTTACGAGATAGCGGGAGGGGGTGAGCAGTTCTTC
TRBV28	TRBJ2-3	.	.	CASRAGVDTQYF	TGTGCCAGCAGAGCAGGGGTAGATACGCAGTATTTT
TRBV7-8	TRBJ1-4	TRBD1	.	CASSSIGTGWGEKLFF	TGTGCCAGCAGCTCTATAGGGACAGGCTGGGGAGAAAAACTGTTTTTT
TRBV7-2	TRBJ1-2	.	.	CASSFGGNYGYTF	TGTGCCAGCAGCTTTGGAGGGAACTATGGCTACACCTTC
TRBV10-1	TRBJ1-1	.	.	CASSVTGRAGAFF	TGCGCCAGCAGTGTAACAGGTCGCGCAGGAGCTTTCTTT
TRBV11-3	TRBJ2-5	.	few	CASSRSQGGKETQYF	TGTGCCAGCAGCCGATCCCAGGGGGGCAAAGAGACCCAGTACTTC
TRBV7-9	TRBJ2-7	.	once	CASRVGEELEQYF	TGTGCCAGCCGAGTCGGGGAGGAACTCGAGCAGTACTTC
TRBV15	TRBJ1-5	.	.	CATSMDGGNQPQHF	TGTGCCACCAGCATGGACGGGGGGAATCAGCCCCAGCATTTT
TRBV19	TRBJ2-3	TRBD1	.	CASLDRVRDTQYF	TGTGCCAGCCTGGACAGGGTGCGGGATACGCAGTATTTT
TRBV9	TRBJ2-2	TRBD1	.	CASSGGTAGELFF	TGTGCCAGCAGCGGAGGGACAGCCGGGGAGCTGTTTTTT
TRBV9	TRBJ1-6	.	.	CASSEGGSYNSPLHF	TGTGCCAGCAGCGAGGGAGGGTCCTATAATTCACCCCTCCACTTT
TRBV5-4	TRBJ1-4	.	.	CASSREAGDEKLFF	TGTGCCAGCAGCCGGGAGGCAGGGGATGAAAAACTGTTTTTT
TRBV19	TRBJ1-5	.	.	CASSPLSQPQHF	TGTGCCAGTAGTCCTCTTAGTCAGCCCCAGCATTTT
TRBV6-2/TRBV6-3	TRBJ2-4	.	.	CASSTGQKGGLYF	TGTGCCAGCAGTACCGGACAAAAGGGAGGATTATACTTC
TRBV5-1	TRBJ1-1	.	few	CASSPGTLTEAFF	TGCGCCAGCAGCCCGGGGACACTCACTGAAGCTTTCTTT
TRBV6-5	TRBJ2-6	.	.	CASSFAQGSGANVLTF	TGTGCCAGCAGTTTTGCACAGGGATCCGGGGCCAACGTCCTGACTTTC
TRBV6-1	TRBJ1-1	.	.	CASSEGAANTEAFF	TGTGCCAGCAGTGAAGGGGCCGCGAACACTGAAGCTTTCTTT
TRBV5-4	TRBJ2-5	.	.	CASSLLDLQETQYF	TGTGCCAGCAGCTTGTTGGACTTACAAGAGACCCAGTACTTC
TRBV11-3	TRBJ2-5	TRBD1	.	CASSLRGPGEETQYF	TGTGCCAGCAGCCTGAGGGGGCCTGGCGAAGAGACCCAGTACTTC
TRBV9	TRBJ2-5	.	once	CASSARLQETQYF	TGTGCCAGCAGCGCCAGACTCCAAGAGACCCAGTACTTC
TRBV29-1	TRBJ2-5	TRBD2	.	CSVDGLAGPSETQYF	TGCAGCGTTGACGGACTAGCGGGACCAAGTGAGACCCAGTACTTC
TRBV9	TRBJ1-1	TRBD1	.	CASSVALDRANTEAFF	TGTGCCAGCAGCGTAGCTCTAGACAGGGCGAACACTGAAGCTTTCTTT
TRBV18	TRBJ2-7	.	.	CASSPSGDEQYF	TGTGCCAGCTCACCTTCAGGGGACGAGCAGTACTTC
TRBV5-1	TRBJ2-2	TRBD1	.	CASRAGGPTKSYTGELFF	TGCGCCAGCCGGGCAGGGGGCCCTACTAAATCCTACACCGGGGAGCTGTTTTTT
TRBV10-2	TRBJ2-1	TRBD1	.	CASRAGTGGYNEQFF	TGCGCCAGCAGGGCCGGGACAGGGGGCTACAATGAGCAGTTCTTC
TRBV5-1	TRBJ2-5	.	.	CASSLGLAIFQETQYF	TGCGCCAGCAGCTTAGGCCTAGCGATCTTCCAAGAGACCCAGTACTTC